The clone carrying this TCR beta chain was observed a few times. Its target is not known. The sample originates from a study of beta chain features in type 1 diabetes. Overall study results and limits: Across all four CD4+ subsets, people with type 1 diabetes showed modestly shorter TCRB CDR3s.

The whole isolated RNA underwent reverse transcription, so sequencing captured expressed TCRB transcripts. Clones were read by immunoSEQ multiplex PCR, and TCRdb kept only the in-frame ones, dropping some. The profile shows 600,000 to 700,000 clones, around an eighth of them singletons. The germline CDR1 and CDR2 sequences are MNHEY and SMNVEV (reference sequence). V lost 4 bases to trimming and J lost 4 bases; unmatched junction nucleotides: 15. The CDR3 is 17 residues long. The sequenced material came from naive CD4+ T cells from blood. The genes are TRBV27 and TRBJ2-5, with 7 bases that match TRBD2. The clonotype originates from a man younger than 30 with type 1 diabetes. The CDR3 reads CASSSKTSPTSRETQYF. CDR3 sequence (DNA): TGTGCCAGCAGTTCCAAGACTAGCCCGACCTCCCGAGAGACCCAGTACTTC.